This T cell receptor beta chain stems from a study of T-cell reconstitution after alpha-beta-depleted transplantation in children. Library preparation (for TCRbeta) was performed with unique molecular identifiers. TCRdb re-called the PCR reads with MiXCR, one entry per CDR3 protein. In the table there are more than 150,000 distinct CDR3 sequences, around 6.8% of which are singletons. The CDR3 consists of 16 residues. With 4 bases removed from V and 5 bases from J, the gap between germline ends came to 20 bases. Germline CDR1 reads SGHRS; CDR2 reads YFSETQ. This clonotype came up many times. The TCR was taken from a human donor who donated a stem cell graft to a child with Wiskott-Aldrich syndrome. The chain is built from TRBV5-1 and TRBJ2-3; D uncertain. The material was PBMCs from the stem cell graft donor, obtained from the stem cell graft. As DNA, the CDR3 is TGCGCCAGCAGCCCCCAAACCGAAGCCGTGGGAGATACGCAGTATTTT. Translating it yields CASSPQTEAVGDTQYF.